The sequence of this T cell receptor (beta chain) was determined in a study of cytomegalovirus exposure and HLA in healthy donors. The table lists this clone with a count of one. No antigen is known for it. PCR used 60 Vbeta primers and 13 Jbeta primers. Libraries were prepared by immunoSEQ multiplex PCR; TCRdb keeps only in-frame clonotypes and omits some of them. Here the sample spans 150,000 or so clones, about 74% being singletons. V was trimmed by 5 bases and J by 5 bases, leaving 8 bases between them. In germline, CDR1 is SGHVS, CDR2 FNYEAQ. This CDR3 contains 12 residues. Study-level findings and limits: Accurate prediction of most subjects' HLA-A and HLA-B alleles from TCR beta sequences was reported.

The receptor's source is a man aged 40-55 years in good health and CMV-seropositive. The rearrangement joins TRBV7-6 to TRBJ2-3, with a possible D match to TRBD1 (5 bases). The material sequenced was PBMCs. The DNA for the CDR3 is TGTGCCAGCAGCCCCGACAGAGATACGCAGTATTTT. Translating gives CASSPDRDTQYF.